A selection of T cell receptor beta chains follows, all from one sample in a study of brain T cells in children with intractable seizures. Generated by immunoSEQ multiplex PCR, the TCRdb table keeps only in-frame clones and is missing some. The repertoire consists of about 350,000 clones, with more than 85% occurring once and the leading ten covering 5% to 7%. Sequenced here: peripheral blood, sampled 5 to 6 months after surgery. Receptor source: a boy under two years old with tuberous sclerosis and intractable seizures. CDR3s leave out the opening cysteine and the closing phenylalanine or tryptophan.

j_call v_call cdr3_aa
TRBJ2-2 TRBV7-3 ASSFRPRFAGGLFGELF
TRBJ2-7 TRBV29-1 SVEDKYEQY
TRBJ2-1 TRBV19 ASSMTGFTYNEQF
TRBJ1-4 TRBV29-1 SVVQGAGEKLF
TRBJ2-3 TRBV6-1 ASSDGVTADTQY
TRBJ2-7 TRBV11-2 ASSLDGRAVNEQY
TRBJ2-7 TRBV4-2 ASSQDRGRSAGGAYEQY
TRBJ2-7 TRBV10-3 AISPGTSGAHLREQY
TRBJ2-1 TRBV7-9 ASSLVPRASYNEQF
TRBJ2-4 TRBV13 ASSNRRSPAQVNIQY
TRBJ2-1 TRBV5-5 ASSLGTGSNEQF
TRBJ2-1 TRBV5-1 ASSFEWTAYNEQF
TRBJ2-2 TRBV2 ASSLDLINTGELF
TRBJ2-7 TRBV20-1 SASVRGWYEQY
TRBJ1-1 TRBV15 ATSRRGQGDTEAF
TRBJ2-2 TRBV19 ASSKDRVGNTGELF
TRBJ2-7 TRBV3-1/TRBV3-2 ASSPGTGPYEQY
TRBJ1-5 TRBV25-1 ASQSGGKSNQPQH
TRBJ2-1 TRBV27 ASSLLGISYNEQF
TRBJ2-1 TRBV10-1 ASSETSGSRDEQF
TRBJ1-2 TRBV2 ASNGGYYGYT
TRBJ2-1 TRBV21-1 ASSKEGSIRGMSSYNEQF
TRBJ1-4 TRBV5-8 ASSLHSTATNEKLF
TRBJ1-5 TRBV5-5 ASSLEFMGSSNQPQH
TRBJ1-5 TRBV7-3 ASSLFPNQPQH
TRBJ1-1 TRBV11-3 ASSLGQANTEAF
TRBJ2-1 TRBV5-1 ASSLWPYLRGPPGF
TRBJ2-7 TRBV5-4 ASSLGGSIPYEQY
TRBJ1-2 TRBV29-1 SVSSDRGNYGYT
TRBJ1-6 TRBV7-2 ASSLDVAWGRESPLH
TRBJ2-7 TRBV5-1 ASSPTGPGYEQY
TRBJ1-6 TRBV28 ASTRKMGQRSSPLH
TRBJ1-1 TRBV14 ASSHPGGTNTEAF
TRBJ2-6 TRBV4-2 ASSQVGSGANVLT
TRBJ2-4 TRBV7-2 ASSLGAVKNIQY
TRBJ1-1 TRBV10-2 ASSSRQGSEAF
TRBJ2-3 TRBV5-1 ASSSSSVSTDTQY
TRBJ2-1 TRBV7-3 ASSLTSGIGEQF
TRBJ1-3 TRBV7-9 ASQIVEGALSGNTIY
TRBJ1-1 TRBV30 AWSVLDRTEAF
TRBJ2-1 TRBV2 ASSILVGASGRNEQF
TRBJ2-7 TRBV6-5 ATRETPTYEQY
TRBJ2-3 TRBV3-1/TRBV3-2 ASSPPGTSTDTQY
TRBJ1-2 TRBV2 ASSRDSFNGYT
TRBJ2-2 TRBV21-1 ARDGTGELF
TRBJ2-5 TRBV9 ASSEGLWDRGQETQY
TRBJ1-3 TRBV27 ASRQYSGNTIY
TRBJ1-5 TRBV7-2 ASSLAGVSNQPQH
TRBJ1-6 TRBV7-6 ASSSTGTSPLH
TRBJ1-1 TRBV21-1 ASSKKSGANTEAF
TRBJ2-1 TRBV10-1 ASSALAGAGENEQF
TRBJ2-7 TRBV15 ATSRESATYEQY
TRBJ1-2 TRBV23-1 ASSQSSGQQGYT
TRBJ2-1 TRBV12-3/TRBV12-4 ASSSTRGDEQF
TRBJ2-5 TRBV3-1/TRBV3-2 ASSQRAGRPGTQY